This T cell receptor (beta chain) is from a study of cytomegalovirus exposure and HLA in healthy donors (dated by TCRdb to the late 2010s). Context from the whole study: According to an earlier analysis of several hundred of the donors, about 190 million T cells yielded 90 million to 130 million unique TCR beta sequences and about 300 Gb of sequence data. The number of typed donors differed by locus: about 629-640 for A, B, C, DRB1 and DQB1; some 540 for DQA1; 606 for DPA1; and about 450 for DPB1. Donor age, sex, ethnicity and CMV serostatus were compiled together with the repertoire data. Class I and class II HLA loci were covered by the typing at four-digit resolution. The T cell repertoires of under 700 subjects were profiled by immunosequencing and related to cytomegalovirus serostatus. Every repertoire in the discovery cohort had been generated on one and the same sequencing platform. A later genetic analysis used genome-wide SNP genotypes for 398 of the 666 donors, treating that subset as a discovery cohort. Four or five DR-DQ haplotypes were handled as single units for association and clustering because linkage in the cohort was strong. An earlier analysis of some 500 of the donors applied high-throughput TCR beta sequencing to assess whether each TCR beta V gene segment acted as functional or pseudogenic. Besides the first cohort of around 670 subjects, a separate validation cohort made up of 120 or so different subjects was used. Among around 400 genotyped donors of the cohort, an average of approximately 240,000 unique TCR beta nucleotide sequences was sequenced per donor, of which 15% to 20% were non-productive. The aim of the study was to test whether cataloging public T cell receptors could identify signatures of past pathogen exposure. An early release covering 550 to 650 HLA-typed donors comprised 250 to 350 gigabases of sequencing data and approximately 80 million unique TCR sequences. A later analysis re-examined previously published TCR beta repertoires from 600 to 700 donors and added high-resolution HLA genotyping to investigate patterns of TCR occurrence. Of the approximately 400 genotyped donors, approximately 83% fell in the genetic ancestry cluster associated with self-reported Caucasian donors. In the later analysis, no new phenotypic data were used to find candidate immune exposures; instead, reliance was placed on TCR beta sequences and their occurrence across donors. To predict cytomegalovirus infection status, the study brought together high-throughput TCR immunosequencing, statistical association of individual TCRs with disease status, and machine learning. Study-wide findings and limitations: A cluster of highly shared sequence variants was judged likely to be a technical artifact of the sequencing pipeline. Because counts were too low, approximately 15 rarely observed V segments, including chromosome 9 orphons, were excluded from the earlier analysis of about 500 of the donors. In a later analysis, over 15,000 TCR beta sequences were associated with specific HLA alleles at a false discovery rate of 0.05. Strong co-occurrence of HLA alleles, especially DR and DQ, made assigning TCR associations to individual alleles difficult. Several of the top co-occurrence clusters appeared to be linked to parvovirus B19, influenza, CMV and Epstein-Barr virus, according to a later analysis. Roughly uniform sequencing depth across donors was assumed in presence/absence analyses, although this assumption may not hold. In this cohort, only TCR beta chains were sequenced, and detectable features were limited by the absence of alpha or paired-chain data. In vitro tests confirmed that a few of the cytomegalovirus-associated TCR beta chains recognize cytomegalovirus antigens. In the study, about 150 TCR beta chains were listed as associated with cytomegalovirus. Cytomegalovirus status was reported to be diagnosed by the classifier with high specificity and sensitivity in both the original and validation cohorts. Broadly in line with IMGT annotations, most TCR beta V segments showed up in productive rearrangements about 87% or about 30% of the time in an earlier analysis of around 600 of the donors. According to a later analysis, TCR association rates differed among HLA loci, with DRB1 alleles showing the most associated TCRs and HLA-C alleles showing the fewest. Some IMGT-functional V segments, including TRBV6-2 and TRBV6-3, could not be distinguished by the 87-base-pair reads and were therefore excluded. In a later analysis, HLA-associated TCR beta chains showed more clonal expansion and lower generation probabilities than non-associated chains that were equally common. A later analysis found that most CMV-associated TCR beta chains appeared HLA-restricted, with HLA associations seemingly driven largely by CMV exposure. A further reported finding was that TCR beta sequences accurately predicted the HLA-A and HLA-B alleles for most subjects in the first cohort. For the cohort, immune exposure information was limited to CMV serostatus. Compared with the 666-donor mean, donors in an Asian-associated ancestry cluster had fewer N-insertions in productive TCRs, according to a later genetic analysis. Most TCR sequences were observed very rarely across donors, whereas some public TCRs were present in many individuals. An association between a missense DCLRE1C variant and V-gene and J-gene trimming of TCR beta chains was found in a later genetic analysis and replicated in an independent cohort. Linkage disequilibrium might explain the correlated functional status among segregating V segments, but an unknown experimental factor could not be excluded. The authors suggested that the approach could potentially be generalized to other disease states and immunological phenotypes. HLA typing was unavailable for some donors at each locus, so association tests used only the typed subset.

The library was built by means of the immunoSEQ multiplex PCR assay. For the multiplex PCR, a mixture combining 60 forward primers for TCR Vbeta segments and 13 reverse primers for TCR Jbeta segments was used. The CDR3 region of rearranged TCR beta genes was amplified from genomic DNA with a multiplex PCR assay. The Illumina HiSeq System was used to sequence the amplified TCR beta libraries as 87-base-pair reads. The original methods were these. Across the 600 to 700 repertoires, a later analysis counted some 81 million unique TCR beta chains, some 11 million of which were shared by at least two donors. A nearest-neighbor algorithm error-corrected the raw reads and collapsed the reads into unique sequences, merging closely related sequences to remove PCR and sequencing errors. To assign V, D and J gene segments, CDR3 sequences were aligned to IMGT reference sequences. For a sequence to be retained, a match of at least six nucleotides to both a V gene segment and a J gene segment was required. Rearrangements were called productive when the CDR3 lacked stop codons and stayed in frame with V and J; all others were non-productive. CDR3 was defined according to IMGT convention as the region running from the second conserved V-encoded cysteine to the conserved J-encoded phenylalanine. The earlier analysis of about 590 of the donors excluded sequences that lacked an unambiguous match to a single V gene segment. In an earlier analysis of about 590 of the donors, a V segment was called functional when productive rearrangements were above 56.7%, and segregating when the standard deviation between donors exceeded 5%. A statistical classification framework was built for diagnosing cytomegalovirus status from the catalog of TCR beta chain sequences. In a later analysis, TCR nucleotide sequences were compared against IMGT/GENE-DB human TR gene sequences so that V and J genes could be assigned. In a later analysis, CDR3 sequences and most-parsimonious VDJ recombination scenarios were assigned using the TCRdist pipeline. A later analysis defined each TCR beta chain by its CDR3 amino acid sequence plus V-gene family, and excluded reads lacking a unique V-gene family. In a later analysis, 500 to 700 highly shared, low-generation-probability nucleotide sequences were removed to address suspected cross-contamination and a sequencing artifact. In a later analysis, a clonal expansion index was calculated for each public chain from normalized within-repertoire ranks of inferred template counts. A later analysis computed generation probabilities with a VDJ recombination model fitted to out-of-frame rearrangements, and checked the results against IGoR. In a later analysis, TCR-TCR, TCR-HLA and TCR-CMV co-occurrence was scored with hypergeometric tests, and a repertoire-size bias correction was applied to TCR pairs. To estimate false discovery rates, a later analysis permuted the HLA or CMV assignments 20 times. In a later analysis, co-occurring TCRs were grouped with DBSCAN, and TCRdist sequence similarity was added when clustering was performed within HLA-allele-positive subsets. For co-occurrence clustering, repertoires with fewer than 30,000 or more than 120,000 public chains were excluded, along with roughly five repertoires with anomalous nucleotide sharing. TCRdb limited this immuneACCESS table to in-frame rearrangements with V and J called. A share of clones is missing; checked studies link under half to unresolved V genes, and the rest is unexplained. V and J calls and clone size are copied from that table; D and trimming were computed from the DNA. Across this sample there are 100,000 to 150,000 clones, with 65% to 80% seen only once. Over 10% of the sample is held by the ten biggest clonotypes.

Reading the germline V gene (reference sequence) gives CDR1 GTSNPN and CDR2 SVGIG. From the cysteine up to the phenylalanine, the CDR3 has a length of 13 residues. CDR3 DNA is the only sequence kept; it has 39 bases, read in frame from the first base. V is reduced by 2 bases and J by 9 bases, leaving a spacing of 14 bases between them. The cohort was made up of approximately 670 healthy bone marrow donors. At the time of sampling, all cohort members were nominally healthy, though unrecorded immune exposures were likely present. The donor tested CMV seropositive, placing the donor among the approximately 290 seropositive members of the cohort. A peripheral blood sample was collected from each donor, and TCR beta sequencing was performed on peripheral blood mononuclear cells. The Qiagen DNeasy Blood Extraction Kit was used to extract genomic DNA from the blood cell samples. Details on this clone: It lacks a known antigen. Base qualities are missing; no much larger clone stands one base away.

The clonotype originates from a middle-aged woman in good health and CMV-seropositive. The sample consisted of PBMCs. Recombination linked TRBV30 to TRBJ2-1; the D gene is possibly TRBD1, with 6 bases matching. The CDR3 region: CAWSLRGHGEQFF. Here is the DNA: TGTGCCTGGAGTCTCCGGGGACATGGTGAGCAGTTCTTC.